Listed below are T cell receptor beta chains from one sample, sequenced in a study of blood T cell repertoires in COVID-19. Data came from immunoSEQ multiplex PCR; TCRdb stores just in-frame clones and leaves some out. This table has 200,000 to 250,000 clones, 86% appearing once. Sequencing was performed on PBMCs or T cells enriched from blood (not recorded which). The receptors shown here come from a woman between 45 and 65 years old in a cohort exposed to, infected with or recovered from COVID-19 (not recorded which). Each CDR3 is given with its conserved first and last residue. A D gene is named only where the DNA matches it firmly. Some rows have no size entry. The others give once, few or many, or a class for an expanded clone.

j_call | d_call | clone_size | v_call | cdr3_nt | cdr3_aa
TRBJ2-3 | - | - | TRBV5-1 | TGCGCCAGCAACTTGGTGGTAGCCTCAGATACGCAGTATTTT | CASNLVVASDTQYF
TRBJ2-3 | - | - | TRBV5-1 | TGCGCCAGCAGCTTGGATGGCAGATCTACAGATACGCAGTATTTT | CASSLDGRSTDTQYF
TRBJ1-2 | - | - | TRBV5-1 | TGCGCCAGCAGCTTTCTGGGCCGCACCAACTATGGCTACACCTTC | CASSFLGRTNYGYTF
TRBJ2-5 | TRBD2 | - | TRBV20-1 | TGCAGTGCTAGTTCGGCGGGGGGAGAGACCCAGTACTTC | CSASSAGGETQYF
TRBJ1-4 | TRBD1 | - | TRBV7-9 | TGTGCCAGCAGCTTAGCACGGGACAGAGAAAAACTGTTTTTT | CASSLARDREKLFF
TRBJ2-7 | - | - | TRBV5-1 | TGCGCCAGCAGCCCACCCCAGATAACAAGCGAGCAGTACTTC | CASSPPQITSEQYF
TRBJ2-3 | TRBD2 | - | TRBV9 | TGTGCCAGCAGCGTAGACGGTAGCGGGGGGACAGATACGCAGTATTTT | CASSVDGSGGTDTQYF
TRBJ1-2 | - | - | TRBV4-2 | TGTGCCAGCAGCCAAGAGTCCACTAACTATGGCTACACCTTC | CASSQESTNYGYTF
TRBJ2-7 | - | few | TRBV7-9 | TGTGCCAGCAGCTTATTTGGGGGCTCCGTCCCCTACGAGCAGTACTTC | CASSLFGGSVPYEQYF
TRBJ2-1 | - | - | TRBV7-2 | TGTGCCAGCAGCCCCGGCCAACCGGGTGCCTACAATGAGCAGTTCTTC | CASSPGQPGAYNEQFF
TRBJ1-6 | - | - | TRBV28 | TGTGCCAGCAGTGTAGTCGCGGGCAATTCACCCCTCCACTTT | CASSVVAGNSPLHF
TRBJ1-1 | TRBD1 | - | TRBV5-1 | TGCGCCAGCAGCCCCTATACAGGGGACACTGAAGCTTTCTTT | CASSPYTGDTEAFF
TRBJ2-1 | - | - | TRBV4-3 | TGCGCCAGCAGCCAAGGGAGGGGGCACAGGAAAGGTCACAATGAGCAGTTCTTC | CASSQGRGHRKGHNEQFF
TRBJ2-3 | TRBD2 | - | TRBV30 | TGTGCCTGGGCTAGCGGGGATAGCACAGATACGCAGTATTTT | CAWASGDSTDTQYF
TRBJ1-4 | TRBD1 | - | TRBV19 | TGTGCCATCGAGACAGGGCCGGCTGGAAAACTGTTTTTT | CAIETGPAGKLFF
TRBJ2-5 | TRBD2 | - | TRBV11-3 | TGTGCCAGCAGCTACGGGGGGGAGGAAGAGACCCAGTACTTC | CASSYGGEEETQYF
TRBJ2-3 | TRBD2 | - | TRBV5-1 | TGCGCCAGCAGCTTCGGGGCGGGAGGAACAAGCACAGATACGCAGTATTTT | CASSFGAGGTSTDTQYF
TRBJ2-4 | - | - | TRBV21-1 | TGTGCCAGCAGCAACTCCGGGACAGGAGTAGCCAAAAACATTCAGTACTTC | CASSNSGTGVAKNIQYF
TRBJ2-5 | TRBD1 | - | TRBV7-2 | TGTGCCAGCAGCTTACTATGGGGACAGCAAGAGACCCAGTACTTC | CASSLLWGQQETQYF
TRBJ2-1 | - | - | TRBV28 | TGTGCCAGCACCCAAAGGCTCCAGGGGCAGTTCTTC | CASTQRLQGQFF
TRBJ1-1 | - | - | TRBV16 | TGTGCCAGCAGCGAGAAGGCGGTGAACACTGAAGCTTTCTTT | CASSEKAVNTEAFF
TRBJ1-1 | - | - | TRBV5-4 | TGTGCCAGCAGCTCCCCCGGGGGGCACACTGAAGCTTTCTTT | CASSSPGGHTEAFF
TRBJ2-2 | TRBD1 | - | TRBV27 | TGTGCCAGCAGTTCGGACAGGGGGAACACCGGGGAGCTGTTTTTT | CASSSDRGNTGELFF
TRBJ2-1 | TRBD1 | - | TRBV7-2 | TGTGCCAGCAGCTTCGGGACAGACAATGAGCAGTTCTTC | CASSFGTDNEQFF
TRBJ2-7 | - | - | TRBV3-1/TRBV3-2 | TGTGCCAGCAGCCAGCGTTACAGGGACCTGAGGTACGAGCAGTACTTC | CASSQRYRDLRYEQYF
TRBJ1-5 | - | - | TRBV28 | TGTGCCAGCAGTTTATGGGCAGGGGAACAGCCCCAGCATTTT | CASSLWAGEQPQHF
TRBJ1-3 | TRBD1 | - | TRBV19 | TGTGCCAGTTCATATGGGACAGGGCCTGGAAACACCATATATTTT | CASSYGTGPGNTIYF
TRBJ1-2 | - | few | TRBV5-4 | TGTGCCAGCAGCTTGGCCCCACTCATGGACAGCAACTATGGCTACACCTTC | CASSLAPLMDSNYGYTF
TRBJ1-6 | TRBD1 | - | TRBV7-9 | TGTGCCAGCAGCCCCCCTGGTGGGACAGAAGTAGCCGATTCACCCCTCCACTTT | CASSPPGGTEVADSPLHF
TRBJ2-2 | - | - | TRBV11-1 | TGTGCCAGCAGCGCCAGACAGAAGAACACCGGGGAGCTGTTTTTT | CASSARQKNTGELFF
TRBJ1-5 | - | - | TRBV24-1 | TGTGCCACCAGTGATATCAGGGCCGCTAGCAATCAGCCCCAGCATTTT | CATSDIRAASNQPQHF
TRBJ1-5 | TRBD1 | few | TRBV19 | TGTGCCAACACCACCGAAAGGGACAGGGGAGGCCAGCCCCAGCATTTT | CANTTERDRGGQPQHF
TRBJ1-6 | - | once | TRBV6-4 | TGTGCCAGCAGTCCCCAGGGTCTCTCGAACTCACCCCTCCACTTT | CASSPQGLSNSPLHF
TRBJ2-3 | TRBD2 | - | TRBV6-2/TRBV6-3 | TGTGCCAGCAGTTACTCGAAGACTAGCCCTACTAGCACAGATACGCAGTATTTT | CASSYSKTSPTSTDTQYF
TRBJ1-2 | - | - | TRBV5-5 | TGTGCCAGCAGCCCCGATTCGGGCAGGGCTTACTATGGCTACACCTTC | CASSPDSGRAYYGYTF
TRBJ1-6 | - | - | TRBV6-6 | TGTGCCAGCAGTCAGACACTGAATTCACCCCTCCACTTT | CASSQTLNSPLHF
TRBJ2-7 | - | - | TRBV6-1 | TGTGCCAGCAGTGAAGGACAGATCCCCCACGAGCAGTACTTC | CASSEGQIPHEQYF
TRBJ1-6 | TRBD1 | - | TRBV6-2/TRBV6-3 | TGTGCCAGCAGCCTCCAGGGGGTACGAGCCCTCCACTTT | CASSLQGVRALHF
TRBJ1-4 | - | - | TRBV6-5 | TGTGCCAGCAGTTACTCCTCGGGGGTCCGAGAAAAACTGTTTTTT | CASSYSSGVREKLFF
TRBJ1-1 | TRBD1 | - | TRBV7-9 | TGTGCCAGCAGCCCCCGACAGGGGAACACTGAAGCTTTCTTT | CASSPRQGNTEAFF
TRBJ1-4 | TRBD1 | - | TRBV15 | TGTGCCACCAGCAGAGATCTCGGGACAGCGGATGAAAAACTGTTTTTT | CATSRDLGTADEKLFF
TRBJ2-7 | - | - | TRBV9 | TGTGCCAGCAGCGCCACCGGGGGTGCTTACGAGCAGTACTTC | CASSATGGAYEQYF
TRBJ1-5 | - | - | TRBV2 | TGTGCCAGCGAGCGGGACAGCAATCAGCCCCAGCATTTT | CASERDSNQPQHF
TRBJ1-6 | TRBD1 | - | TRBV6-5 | TGTGCCAGCAGAGCCGGGACAGCCAATTCACCCCTCCACTTT | CASRAGTANSPLHF
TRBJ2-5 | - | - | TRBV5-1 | TGCGCCAGCAGCCAAAATAGCCAAGAGACCCAGTACTTC | CASSQNSQETQYF
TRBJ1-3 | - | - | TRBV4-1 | TGCGCCTCGTCTTCCGGGGGGAGAAACACCATATATTTT | CASSSGGRNTIYF
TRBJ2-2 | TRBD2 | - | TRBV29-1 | TGCAGCGTTGCGCACGGGGGGGCCTATATCACCGGGGAGCTGTTTTTT | CSVAHGGAYITGELFF
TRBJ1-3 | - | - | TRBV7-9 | TGTGCCAGCAGCTGGGGAGTTGCCGGAAACACCATATATTTT | CASSWGVAGNTIYF
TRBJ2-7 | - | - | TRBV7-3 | TGTGCCAGCAGCTTATATGGGGAGGAATACGAGCAGTACTTC | CASSLYGEEYEQYF
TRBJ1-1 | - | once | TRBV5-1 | TGCGCCAGCAGCTTCCAAACAAGGAACACTGAAGCTTTCTTT | CASSFQTRNTEAFF
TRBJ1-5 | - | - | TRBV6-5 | TGTGCCAGCAGTAACAGGGAAAATCAGCCCCAGCATTTT | CASSNRENQPQHF
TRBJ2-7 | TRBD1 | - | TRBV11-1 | TGTGCCAGCAGCTTAAAACAGGGGGGCGAGCAGTACTTC | CASSLKQGGEQYF